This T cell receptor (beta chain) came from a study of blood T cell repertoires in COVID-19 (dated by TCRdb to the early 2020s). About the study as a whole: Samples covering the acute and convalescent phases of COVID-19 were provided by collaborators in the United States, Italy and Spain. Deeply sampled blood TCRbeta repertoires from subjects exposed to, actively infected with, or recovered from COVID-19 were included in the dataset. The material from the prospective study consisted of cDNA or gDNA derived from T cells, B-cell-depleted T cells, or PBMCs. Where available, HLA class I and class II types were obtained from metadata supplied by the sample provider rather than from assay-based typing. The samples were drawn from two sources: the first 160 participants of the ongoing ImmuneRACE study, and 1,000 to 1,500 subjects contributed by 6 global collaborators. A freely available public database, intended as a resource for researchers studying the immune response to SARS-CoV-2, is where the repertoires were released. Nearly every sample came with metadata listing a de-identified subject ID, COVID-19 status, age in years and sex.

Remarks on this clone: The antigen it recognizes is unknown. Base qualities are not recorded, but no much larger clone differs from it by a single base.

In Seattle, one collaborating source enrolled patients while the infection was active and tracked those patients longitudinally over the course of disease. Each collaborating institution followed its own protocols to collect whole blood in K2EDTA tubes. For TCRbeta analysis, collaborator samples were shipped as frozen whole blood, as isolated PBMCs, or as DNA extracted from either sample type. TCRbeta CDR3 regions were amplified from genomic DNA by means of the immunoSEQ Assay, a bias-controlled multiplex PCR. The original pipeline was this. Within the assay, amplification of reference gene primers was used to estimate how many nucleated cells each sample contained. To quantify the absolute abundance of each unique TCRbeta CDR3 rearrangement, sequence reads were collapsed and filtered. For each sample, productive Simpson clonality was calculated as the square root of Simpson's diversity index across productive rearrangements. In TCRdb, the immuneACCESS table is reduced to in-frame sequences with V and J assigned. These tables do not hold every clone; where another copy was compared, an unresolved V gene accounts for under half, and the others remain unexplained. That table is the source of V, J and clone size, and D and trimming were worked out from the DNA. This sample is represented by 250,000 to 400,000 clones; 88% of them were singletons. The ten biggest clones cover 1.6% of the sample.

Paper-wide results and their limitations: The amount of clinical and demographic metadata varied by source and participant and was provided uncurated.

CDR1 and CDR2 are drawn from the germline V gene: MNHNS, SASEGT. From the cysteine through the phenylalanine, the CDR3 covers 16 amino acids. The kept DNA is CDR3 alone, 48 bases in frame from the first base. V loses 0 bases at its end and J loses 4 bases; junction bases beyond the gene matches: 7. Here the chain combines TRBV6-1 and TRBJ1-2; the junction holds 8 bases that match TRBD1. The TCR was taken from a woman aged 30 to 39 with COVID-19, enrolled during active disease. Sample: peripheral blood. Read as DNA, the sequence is TGTGCCAGCAGTGAAGCGCTGGCAGGGGGCACCTATGGCTACACCTTC. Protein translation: CASSEALAGGTYGYTF.